The 29 T cell receptor beta chains reported below all come from one sample, sequenced in a study of T cells in Graves' hyperthyroidism and ophthalmopathy (dated by TCRdb to between 2018 and 2021). Library preparation employed multiplex PCR. These reads were obtained on an Illumina HiSeq 2000. The TCR beta CDR3 regions were amplified from RNA transcripts. The first round of RT-PCR for the TCR CDR3 was performed with the HTBI primer set and the Qiagen OneStep RT-PCR kit. TCRdb passed the public sequencing reads through fastp at Q25 and MiXCR, retaining productive beta sequences. Rows with one shared CDR3 protein collapse into an entry with the most common genes and DNA. For this sample there are some 300,000 distinct CDR3 sequences; roughly 17% appear just once. The ten top clones hold approximately 35% of the sample. Sample: blood. These receptors all come from a young man with Graves' hyperthyroidism.

This clonotype has ten or more counts. This chain uses TRBV5-1 with TRBJ2-7; 11 bases match TRBD2. The CDR3 contains 15 residues. Germline CDR1 SGHRS, CDR2 YFSETQ. The junction had 5 bases not matched to a gene; V was cut back by 3 bases and J by 3 bases. The DNA for the CDR3 is TGCGCCAGCAGCTGGGGGACTAGCGGCTTCTACGAGCAGTACTTC. This gives the protein CASSWGTSGFYEQYF.

This clonotype appeared many times. V is TRBV2 and J is TRBJ1-3, with no clear D. CDR3 length: 15 residues. Germline V gene sequence: CDR1 SNHLY, CDR2 FYNNEI. The germline V and J ends were trimmed by 2 bases and 1 base, with 9 bases remaining between them. Here the CDR3 DNA reads TGTGCCAGCAGTGAATCAGGAGGATCTGGAAACACCATATATTTT. This sequence encodes CASSESGGSGNTIYF.

This clonotype showed up many times. This sequence joins TRBV6-1 and TRBJ1-1; D perhaps matches TRBD1 (6 bases). This CDR3 is built from 14 residues. CDR1 MNHNS and CDR2 SASEGT come from the germline V gene. The ends were cut back, 5 bases at V and 3 bases at J, with 13 bases in the middle. CDR3 amino acids: CASSYRASDTEAFF. Here the CDR3 DNA reads TGTGCCAGCAGTTACAGGGCGAGTGACACTGAAGCTTTCTTT.

This clonotype appeared a few times. Being one base from a much bigger clone, this may be a read error. The chain combines TRBV28 with TRBJ1-1; D is undetermined. Germline V lookup: CDR1 MDHEN, CDR2 SYDVKM. The CDR3 covers 12 residues. Trimming shortened V by 3 bases and J by 5 bases, and 7 bases separated the two germline ends. CDR3 sequence: CASSFGWTEAFF. CDR3 in DNA: TGTGCCAGCAGTTTCGGCTGGACTGAAGCTTTCTTT. Looking up the rest from reference TRBV28 and TRBJ1-1 gives the full variable domain: DVKVTQSSRYLVKRTGEKVFLECVQDMDHENMFWYRQDPGLGLRLIYFSYDVKMKEKGDIPEGYSVSREKKERFSLILESASTNQTSMYLCASSFGWTEAFFGQGTRLTVV.

This clonotype was seen repeatedly, ten times or more. The V call is TRBV7-9, the J call TRBJ2-7, with 8 bases identical to TRBD2. CDR3 size: 15 residues. Germline V gene lookup returns CDR1 SEHNR and CDR2 FQNEAQ (reference sequence). J was trimmed by 5 bases and V by 4 bases; bases with no gene match: 10. The CDR3 protein is CASSSPRGTSNEQYF. In DNA, the CDR3 is TGTGCCAGCAGCTCCCCCCGAGGGACTAGTAACGAGCAGTACTTC.

At least ten counts were recorded for this clonotype. This chain's CDR3 is CASSQSVNTQYF. The CDR3 DNA follows: TGTGCCAGCAGCCAAAGTGTCAATACGCAGTATTTT. The chain is built from TRBV3-1 and TRBJ2-3, with no clear D. V lost 2 bases and J 7 bases, leaving 7 bases between the germline ends. The length of the CDR3 is 12 residues. Germline values: CDR1 LGHDT, CDR2 YNNKEL (reference sequence).

This clonotype was picked up a small number of times. The rearrangement joins TRBV15 to TRBJ2-2; the D gene is possibly TRBD2 (6 bases). V lost 0 bases, J lost 6 bases, and 14 bases lay in between. The CDR3 sequence is 16 residues long. Per the germline V gene, CDR1 is LNHNV and CDR2 is YYDKDF (reference sequence). CDR3 in DNA: TGTGCCACCAGCAGAGATCAAATAGGGGAGGCCGGGGAGCTGTTTTTT. Translation: CATSRDQIGEAGELFF.

This clonotype was picked up many times. The chain employs TRBV20-1 and TRBJ2-7; 10 bases map to TRBD2. V shed 3 bases, J shed 3 bases, and the junction held 2 bases outside the gene matches. The CDR3 extends over 13 amino acids. Germline V lookup: CDR1 DFQATT, CDR2 SNEGSKA (reference sequence). CDR3 nucleotide sequence: TGCAGTGCTAGCGGGACTAGCGACTACGAGCAGTACTTC. This encodes CSASGTSDYEQYF.

This clonotype has ten or more counts. This chain connects TRBV6-1 to TRBJ2-7, with D maybe TRBD2 (5 bases). Trimming shortened V by 6 bases and J by 5 bases, and 20 bases separated the two germline ends. The CDR3 totals 15 residues. Germline loops: CDR1 MNHNS, CDR2 SASEGT. CDR3 nucleotides: TGTGCCAGCAGCTATACTCCCGACGGGATTCACGAGCAGTACTTC. Its protein product is CASSYTPDGIHEQYF.

This clonotype was seen a few times. J is TRBJ2-2 and V is TRBV12-3 or TRBV12-4, with D tentatively TRBD2 (6 bases). This CDR3 has 11 amino acids. V shed 9 bases and J shed 5 bases, with 7 bases lying between them. The CDR3: CASAGTGELFF. Here the CDR3 DNA reads TGTGCCAGTGCGGGGACCGGGGAGCTGTTTTTT.

This clonotype was picked up many times. The rearrangement joins TRBV20-1 to TRBJ2-7; 10 bases line up with TRBD1. CDR3 length equals 13 residues. Germline V gives CDR1 DFQATT, CDR2 SNEGSKA (reference sequence). V shed 3 bases, J shed 4 bases, and the junction held 3 bases outside the gene matches. The CDR3 spells CSARGQGQYEQYF. The CDR3 DNA is TGCAGTGCTAGGGGACAGGGGCAGTACGAGCAGTACTTC.

In this sample, this clonotype turned up many times. CDR3 in amino acids: CASSPSLATPVTDTQYF. The CDR3 bases are TGTGCCAGCAGCCCCTCCCTAGCGACCCCTGTCACAGATACGCAGTATTTT. The chain links TRBV28 to TRBJ2-3; TRBD2 might be the D (6 bases). Trimming removed 6 bases at V and 2 bases at J, with 21 bases between. Germline V gene data show CDR1 as MDHEN and CDR2 as SYDVKM. The CDR3 is made up of 17 amino acids. Variable domain in full (rest from reference TRBV28 and TRBJ2-3): DVKVTQSSRYLVKRTGEKVFLECVQDMDHENMFWYRQDPGLGLRLIYFSYDVKMKEKGDIPEGYSVSREKKERFSLILESASTNQTSMYLCASSPSLATPVTDTQYFGPGTRLTVL.

This clonotype was observed a handful of times. Possible read error: a much larger clone is one base away. The chain combines TRBV28 with TRBJ1-1, with D possibly being TRBD1 (6 bases). The CDR3 totals 12 residues. V was shortened by 5 bases and J by 6 bases, with 10 bases between the two germline ends. Germline lookup yields CDR1 MDHEN and CDR2 SYDVKM. The CDR3 nucleotides read TGTGCCAGCAGTGACGGGGGCTCTGAAGCTTTCTTT. Protein product: CASSDGGSEAFF. Full variable domain (outside the CDR3, taken from reference TRBV28 and TRBJ1-1): DVKVTQSSRYLVKRTGEKVFLECVQDMDHENMFWYRQDPGLGLRLIYFSYDVKMKEKGDIPEGYSVSREKKERFSLILESASTNQTSMYLCASSDGGSEAFFGQGTRLTVV.

J is TRBJ2-5 and V is TRBV5-1; D might be TRBD1 (5 bases). Trimming removed 2 bases at V and 4 bases at J, with 9 bases between. Germline V lookup: CDR1 SGHRS, CDR2 YFSETQ. The CDR3 is 13 amino acids. The chain's CDR3 is CASSLQARETQYF. The CDR3, as DNA: TGCGCCAGCAGCTTACAGGCTAGAGAGACCCAGTACTTC.

The chain joins TRBV6-1 to TRBJ2-7; 9 nucleotides match TRBD2. V lost 5 bases and J lost 4; bases outside the gene matches: 9. Germline values: CDR1 MNHNS, CDR2 SASEGT. The CDR3 spans 15 residues. DNA for the CDR3: TGTGCCAGCAGTCCTTGGGATAGCGGGAGTTACGAGCAGTACTTC. It is translated as CASSPWDSGSYEQYF.

This clonotype showed up many times. This chain connects TRBV2 to TRBJ2-7, with D uncertain. Germline CDR1 reads SNHLY; CDR2 reads FYNNEI. The CDR3 covers 13 residues. The germline V and J ends were trimmed by 3 bases and 5 bases, with 11 bases remaining between them. The CDR3 sequence is CASSDAWVHEQYF. In nucleotides, the CDR3 is TGTGCCAGCAGTGATGCGTGGGTCCACGAGCAGTACTTC.

The table lists this clonotype with many counts. The gene calls are TRBV3-1 and TRBJ2-2; possibly TRBD1 for D (6 bases). Germline V CDR1 and CDR2: LGHDT, YNNKEL (reference sequence). This CDR3 spans 20 amino acids. Between the trimmed V and J ends, which lost 5 bases and 0 bases, there was a span of 25 bases. CDR3 DNA: TGTGCCAGCAGCACACGCTCGTGGGACATAAACGTCGCGAACACCGGGGAGCTGTTTTTT. Translation: CASSTRSWDINVANTGELFF.

The V call is TRBV30, the J call TRBJ2-1, with 13 bases that match TRBD2. Looked up from germline, CDR1 is GTSNPN and CDR2 is SVGIG (reference sequence). V trimming: 3 bases; J trimming: 6 bases; junction bases outside the gene matches: 2. This CDR3 has 14 residues. In nucleotides, the CDR3 is TGTGCCTGGAGGGGACTAGCGGGAATCAATGAGCAGTTCTTC. This sequence encodes CAWRGLAGINEQFF.

This clonotype appeared a few times. The chain carries TRBV5-6 and TRBJ2-7; D gene uncertain. There are 14 residues in the CDR3. Germline lookup yields CDR1 SGHDT and CDR2 YYEEEE. Trimming cost V 3 bases and J 3 bases, with 13 bases left between them. The CDR3 region has the DNA TGTGCCAGCAGCTCGGGTGTAGCCATCTACGAGCAGTACTTC. Its protein is CASSSGVAIYEQYF.

J is TRBJ2-7 and V is TRBV7-9; D tentatively reads TRBD1 or TRBD2 (5 bases each). The CDR3 totals 14 residues. The V and J ends lost 1 base and 6 bases respectively, with 13 bases between them. CDR1 and CDR2 from the germline V gene are SEHNR and FQNEAQ (reference sequence). CDR3 in DNA: TGTGCCAGCAGCTTAGATGGTCGGGGCCTCGAGCAGTACTTC. Translating it yields CASSLDGRGLEQYF.

The sample holds many counts of this clonotype. This rearrangement joins TRBV14 to TRBJ1-1; no definite D call. CDR1 and CDR2 (germline): SGHDN, FVKESK. With 8 bases removed from V and 1 base from J, the gap between germline ends came to 11 bases. CDR3 length: 13 residues. In nucleotides, the CDR3 is TGTGCCAGCTTAGGTCAGCCGAACACTGAAGCTTTCTTT. It is translated as CASLGQPNTEAFF.

Remarks on this clonotype: A much larger clone lies a single base off, so this may be a read error. The chain is built from TRBV6-9 and TRBJ1-1; no firm D call. The CDR3 covers 12 residues. From germline, CDR1 is MNHGY and CDR2 SVAAGI. The CDR3 sequence: CARSYTQPEAFF. The CDR3 nucleotides are TGTGCCAGAAGTTACACCCAACCTGAAGCTTTCTTT.

In its sample, this clonotype was seen many times. The gene calls are TRBV10-2 and TRBJ2-1; no firm D call. Germline V CDR1 and CDR2: WSHSY, SAAADI. V was clipped by 3 bases and J by 2 bases, with 8 bases between them. This CDR3 comprises 14 residues. The CDR3 DNA follows: TGCGCCAGCAGTGATAGCCGTACCTACAATGAGCAGTTCTTC. Encoded protein: CASSDSRTYNEQFF.

In its sample, this clonotype was seen many times. The genes are TRBV20-1 and TRBJ2-1, with D possibly being TRBD2 (6 bases). The CDR3 is 13 residues long. The germline gives CDR1 DFQATT, CDR2 SNEGSKA (reference sequence). Between the trimmed V and J ends, which lost 3 bases and 6 bases, there was a span of 12 bases. The CDR3 DNA reads TGCAGTGCTAGGGGGGGACTTTTCAATGAGCAGTTCTTC. This sequence encodes CSARGGLFNEQFF.

This clonotype was observed many times. The rearrangement links TRBV30 to TRBJ2-1; 8 positions match TRBD2. CDR1 is GTSNPN and CDR2 is SVGIG in the germline V gene (reference sequence). J gave up 2 bases and V 0 bases, and 3 bases lay outside the gene matches. This CDR3 contains 15 residues. CDR3 in amino acids: CAWSVTGGAYNEQFF. In DNA, the CDR3 is TGTGCCTGGAGTGTTACGGGGGGGGCCTACAATGAGCAGTTCTTC.

In its sample, this clonotype was seen many times. The chain has TRBV28 and TRBJ2-3; perhaps D is TRBD1 or TRBD2 (5 bases each). CDR1 and CDR2 (germline): MDHEN, SYDVKM. V gave up 8 bases and J gave up 6 bases, with 18 bases separating them. The CDR3 has 14 amino acids. DNA of the CDR3: TGTGCCAGCTGGTCGGGGCCCCCATATGATACGCAGTATTTT. Protein: CASWSGPPYDTQYF.

The V gene is TRBV7-2, the J gene TRBJ2-1, with 9 positions matching TRBD1. This CDR3 has 15 amino acids. J gave up 10 bases and V 0 bases, and 7 bases lay outside the gene matches. CDR1 is SGHTA and CDR2 is FQGNSA in the germline V gene. This chain's CDR3 is CASSLAGQGFFEQFF. The CDR3 DNA reads TGTGCCAGCAGCTTAGCGGGACAGGGATTCTTCGAGCAGTTCTTC.

The rearrangement joins TRBV24-1 to TRBJ2-6; 7 bases agree with TRBD2. The CDR3 totals 14 residues. Germline assignment: CDR1 KGHDR and CDR2 SFDVKD. Trimming removed 9 bases from V and 0 bases from J; junction bases left unmatched: 1. The DNA for the CDR3 is TGTGCCACCCAGCGGGACTCTGGGGCCAACGTCCTGACTTTC. It codes for CATQRDSGANVLTF.

The table lists this clonotype with a few counts. The V and J genes are TRBV10-3 and TRBJ2-5; TRBD1 is a possible D gene (6 bases). The CDR3 sequence is 15 residues long. The V gene's germline CDR1 is ENHRY and CDR2 SYGVKD. Trimming took 0 bases from V and 5 from J, leaving 13 bases between them. The CDR3 nucleotides read TGTGCCATCAGTGAGTCGAATGGGGGCGCGGAGACCCAGTACTTC. Its translation is CAISESNGGAETQYF.